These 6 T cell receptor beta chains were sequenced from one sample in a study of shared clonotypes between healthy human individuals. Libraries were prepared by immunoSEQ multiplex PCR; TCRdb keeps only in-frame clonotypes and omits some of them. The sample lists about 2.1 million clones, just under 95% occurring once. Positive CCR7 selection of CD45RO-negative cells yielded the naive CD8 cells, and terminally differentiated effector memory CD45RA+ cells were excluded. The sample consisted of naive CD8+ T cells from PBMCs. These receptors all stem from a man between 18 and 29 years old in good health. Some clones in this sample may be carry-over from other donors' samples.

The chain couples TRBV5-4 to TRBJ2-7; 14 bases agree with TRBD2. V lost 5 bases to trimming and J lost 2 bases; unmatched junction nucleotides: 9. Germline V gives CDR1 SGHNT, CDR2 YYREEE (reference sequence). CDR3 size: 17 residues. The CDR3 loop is CASSPGLAGGSAYEQYF. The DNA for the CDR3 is TGTGCCAGCAGTCCTGGACTAGCGGGAGGTTCCGCCTACGAGCAGTACTTC.

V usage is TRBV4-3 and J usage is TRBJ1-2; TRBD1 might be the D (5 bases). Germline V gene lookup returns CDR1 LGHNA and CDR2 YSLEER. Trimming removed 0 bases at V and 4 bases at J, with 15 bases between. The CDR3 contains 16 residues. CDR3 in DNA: TGCGCCAGCAGCCAAGATCGGGGGGGGTCGTCCTATGGCTACACCTTC. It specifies CASSQDRGGSSYGYTF.

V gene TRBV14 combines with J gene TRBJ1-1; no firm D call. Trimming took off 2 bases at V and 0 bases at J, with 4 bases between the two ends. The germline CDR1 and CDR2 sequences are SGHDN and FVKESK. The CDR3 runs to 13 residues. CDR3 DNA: TGTGCCAGCAGCCAAACTATGAACACTGAAGCTTTCTTT. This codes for CASSQTMNTEAFF.

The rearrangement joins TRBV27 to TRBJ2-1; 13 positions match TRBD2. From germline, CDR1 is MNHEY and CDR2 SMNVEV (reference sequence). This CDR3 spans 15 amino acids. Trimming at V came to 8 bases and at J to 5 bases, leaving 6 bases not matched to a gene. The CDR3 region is CASAATSGRDNEQFF. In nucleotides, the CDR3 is TGTGCCAGCGCCGCTACTAGCGGGAGGGACAATGAGCAGTTCTTC.

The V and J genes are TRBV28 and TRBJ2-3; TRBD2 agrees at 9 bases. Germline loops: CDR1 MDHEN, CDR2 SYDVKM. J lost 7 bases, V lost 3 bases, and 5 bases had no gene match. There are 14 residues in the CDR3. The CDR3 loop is CASSFIAGANTQYF. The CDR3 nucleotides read TGTGCCAGCAGTTTCATAGCGGGAGCCAATACGCAGTATTTT.

The CDR3 protein is CARSDRGTNEQFF. CDR3 DNA: TGTGCCAGATCCGACAGGGGGACCAATGAGCAGTTCTTC. J is TRBJ2-1 and V is TRBV7-9; 9 bases are a match to TRBD1. J lost 6 bases, V lost 9 bases, and 6 bases had no gene match. Germline CDR1 and CDR2: SEHNR and FQNEAQ (reference sequence). This CDR3 comprises 13 residues. The complete variable domain, with remaining parts taken from reference TRBV7-9 and TRBJ2-1, reads DTGVSQNPRHKITKRGQNVTFRCDPISEHNRLYWYRQTLGQGPEFLTYFQNEAQLEKSRLLSDRFSAERPKGSFSTLEIQRTEQGDSAMYLCARSDRGTNEQFFGPGTRLTVL.